The entry that follows covers one TCR beta chain sequence. MiXCR was run by TCRdb on the 5' RACE reads, yielding one entry per CDR3 protein. This table holds about 890,000 distinct CDR3 sequences, around an eighth found once. CDR1 is SGHAT, CDR2 FQDESV, per germline (reference sequence). CDR3 size: 18 residues. V shed 4 bases and J shed 4 bases, with 24 bases lying between them. This record comes from a study of identical twins. These same data were also listed under a study on yellow fever vaccine responses in identical twins.

The sample was PBMCs. The origin of this receptor is a woman under 30 in good health. The chain employs TRBV11-1 and TRBJ2-3, with D possibly TRBD1 on 6 matching bases. The CDR3 nucleotides read TGTGCCAGCAGCTCCCCCGAGGGCCAAACAGGGACCGCAGATACGCAGTATTTT. Protein: CASSSPEGQTGTADTQYF.